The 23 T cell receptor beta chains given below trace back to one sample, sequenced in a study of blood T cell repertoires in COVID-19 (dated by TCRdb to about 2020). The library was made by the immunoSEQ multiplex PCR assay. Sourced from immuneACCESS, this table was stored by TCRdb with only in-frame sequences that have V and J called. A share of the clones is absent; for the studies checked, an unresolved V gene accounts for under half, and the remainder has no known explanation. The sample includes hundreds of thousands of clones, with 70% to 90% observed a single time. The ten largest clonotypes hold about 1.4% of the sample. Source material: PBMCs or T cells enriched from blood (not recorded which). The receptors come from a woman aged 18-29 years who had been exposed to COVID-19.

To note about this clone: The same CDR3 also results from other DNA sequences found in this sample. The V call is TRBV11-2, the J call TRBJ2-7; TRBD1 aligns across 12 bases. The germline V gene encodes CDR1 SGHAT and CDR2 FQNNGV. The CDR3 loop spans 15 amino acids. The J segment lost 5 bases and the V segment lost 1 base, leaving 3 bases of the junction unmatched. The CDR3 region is CASSLGGTGGHEQYF. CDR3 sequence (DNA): TGTGCCAGCAGCTTAGGAGGGACAGGGGGCCACGAGCAGTACTTC.

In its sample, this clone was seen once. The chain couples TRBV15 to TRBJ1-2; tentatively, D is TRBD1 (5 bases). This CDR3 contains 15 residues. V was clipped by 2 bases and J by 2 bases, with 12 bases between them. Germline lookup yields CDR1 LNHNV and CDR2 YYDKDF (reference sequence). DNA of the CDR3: TGTGCCACCAGCAGAAGGTTGGACAACAACTATGGCTACACCTTC. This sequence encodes CATSRRLDNNYGYTF.

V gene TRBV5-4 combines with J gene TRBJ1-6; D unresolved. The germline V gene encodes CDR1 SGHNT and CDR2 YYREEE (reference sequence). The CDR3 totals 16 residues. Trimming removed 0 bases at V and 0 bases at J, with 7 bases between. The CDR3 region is CASSLGGFSYNSPLHF. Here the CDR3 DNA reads TGTGCCAGCAGCTTGGGCGGGTTCTCCTATAATTCACCCCTCCACTTT.

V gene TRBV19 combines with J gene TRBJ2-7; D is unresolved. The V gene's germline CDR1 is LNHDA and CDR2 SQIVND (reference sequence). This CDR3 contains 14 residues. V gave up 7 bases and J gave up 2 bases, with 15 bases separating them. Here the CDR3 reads CASNALNPPYEQYF. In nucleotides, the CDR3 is TGTGCCAGTAACGCACTGAACCCACCCTACGAGCAGTACTTC.

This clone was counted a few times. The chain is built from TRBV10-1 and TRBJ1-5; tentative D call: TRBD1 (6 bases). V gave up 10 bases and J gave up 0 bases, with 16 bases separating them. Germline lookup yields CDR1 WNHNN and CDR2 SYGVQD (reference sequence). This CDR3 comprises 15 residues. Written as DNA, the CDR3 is TGCGCCACCACCCAAGGACAGAGTAGCAATCAGCCCCAGCATTTT. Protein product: CATTQGQSSNQPQHF.

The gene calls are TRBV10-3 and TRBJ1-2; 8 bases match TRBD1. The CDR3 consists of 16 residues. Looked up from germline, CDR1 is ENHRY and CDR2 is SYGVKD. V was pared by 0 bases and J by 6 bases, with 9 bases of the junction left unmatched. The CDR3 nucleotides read TGTGCCATCAGTGAGTCACCGGGACAGGTACTCAATGGCTACACCTTC. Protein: CAISESPGQVLNGYTF.

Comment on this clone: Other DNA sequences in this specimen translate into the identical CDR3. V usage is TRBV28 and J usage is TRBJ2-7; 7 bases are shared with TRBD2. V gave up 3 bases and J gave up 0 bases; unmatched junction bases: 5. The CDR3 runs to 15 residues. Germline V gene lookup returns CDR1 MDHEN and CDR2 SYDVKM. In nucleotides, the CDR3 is TGTGCCAGCAGTTTTTTACTAGCGAGCTCCTACGAGCAGTACTTC. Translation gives CASSFLLASSYEQYF.

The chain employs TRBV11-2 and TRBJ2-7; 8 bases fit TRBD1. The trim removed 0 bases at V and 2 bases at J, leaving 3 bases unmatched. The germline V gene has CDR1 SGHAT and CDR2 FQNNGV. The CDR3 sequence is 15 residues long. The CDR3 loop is CASSLDWGQAYEQYF. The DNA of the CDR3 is TGTGCCAGCAGCTTAGATTGGGGACAGGCCTACGAGCAGTACTTC.

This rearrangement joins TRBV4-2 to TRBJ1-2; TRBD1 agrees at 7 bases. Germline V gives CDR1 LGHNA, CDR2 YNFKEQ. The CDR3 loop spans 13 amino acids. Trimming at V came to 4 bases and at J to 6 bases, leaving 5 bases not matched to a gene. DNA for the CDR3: TGTGCCAGCAGCCGCGACAGGGAGGATGGCTACACCTTC. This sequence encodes CASSRDREDGYTF.

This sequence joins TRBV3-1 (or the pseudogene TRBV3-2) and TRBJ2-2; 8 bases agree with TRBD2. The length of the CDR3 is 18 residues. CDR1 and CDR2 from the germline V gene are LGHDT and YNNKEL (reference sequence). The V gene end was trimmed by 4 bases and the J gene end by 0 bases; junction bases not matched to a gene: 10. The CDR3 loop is CASSPIPGGAANTGELFF. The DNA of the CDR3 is TGTGCCAGCAGCCCAATCCCCGGGGGGGCCGCGAACACCGGGGAGCTGTTTTTT.

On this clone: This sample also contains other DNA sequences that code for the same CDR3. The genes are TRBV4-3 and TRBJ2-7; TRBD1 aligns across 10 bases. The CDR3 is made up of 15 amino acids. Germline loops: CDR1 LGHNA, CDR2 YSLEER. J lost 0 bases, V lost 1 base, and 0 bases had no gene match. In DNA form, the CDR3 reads TGCGCCAGCAGCCAAGGGACAGGGGGCTCCTACGAGCAGTACTTC. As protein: CASSQGTGGSYEQYF.

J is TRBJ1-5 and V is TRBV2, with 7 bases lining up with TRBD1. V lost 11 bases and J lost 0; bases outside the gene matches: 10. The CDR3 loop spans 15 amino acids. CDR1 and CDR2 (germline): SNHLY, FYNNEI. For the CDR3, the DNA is TGTGCCTCCCACAGACAGGGTCATAGCAATCAGCCCCAGCATTTT. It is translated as CASHRQGHSNQPQHF.

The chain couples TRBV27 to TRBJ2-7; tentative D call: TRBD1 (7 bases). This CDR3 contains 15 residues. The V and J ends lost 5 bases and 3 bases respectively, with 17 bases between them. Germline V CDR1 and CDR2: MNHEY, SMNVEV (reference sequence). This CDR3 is CASSAGTVGGYEQYF. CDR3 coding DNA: TGTGCCAGCAGTGCTGGGACAGTGGGAGGCTACGAGCAGTACTTC.

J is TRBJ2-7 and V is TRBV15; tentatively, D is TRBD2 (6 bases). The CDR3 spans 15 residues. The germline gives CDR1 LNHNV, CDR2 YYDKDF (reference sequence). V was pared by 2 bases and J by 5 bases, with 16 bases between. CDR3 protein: CATSRPNRGTDEQYF. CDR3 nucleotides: TGTGCCACCAGCAGACCAAATCGGGGGACCGACGAGCAGTACTTC.

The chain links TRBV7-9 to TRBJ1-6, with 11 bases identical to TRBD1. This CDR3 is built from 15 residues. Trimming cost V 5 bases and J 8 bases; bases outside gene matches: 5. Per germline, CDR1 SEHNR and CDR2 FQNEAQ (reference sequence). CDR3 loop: CASSERTGGDSPLHF. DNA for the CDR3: TGTGCCAGCAGCGAGCGGACAGGGGGCGATTCACCCCTCCACTTT.

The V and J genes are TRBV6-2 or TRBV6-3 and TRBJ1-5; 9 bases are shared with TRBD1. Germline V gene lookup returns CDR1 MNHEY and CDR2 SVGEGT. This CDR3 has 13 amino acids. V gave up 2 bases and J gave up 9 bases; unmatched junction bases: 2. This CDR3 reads CASSYTGGSPQHF. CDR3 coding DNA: TGTGCCAGCAGTTACACAGGGGGCTCGCCCCAGCATTTT.

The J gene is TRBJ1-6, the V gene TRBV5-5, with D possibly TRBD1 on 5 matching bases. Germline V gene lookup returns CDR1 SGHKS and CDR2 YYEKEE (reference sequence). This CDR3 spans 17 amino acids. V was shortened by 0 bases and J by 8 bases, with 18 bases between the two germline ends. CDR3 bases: TGTGCCAGCAGCTTGGCTTTGGCCCCGATAGGGGATTCACCCCTCCACTTT. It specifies CASSLALAPIGDSPLHF. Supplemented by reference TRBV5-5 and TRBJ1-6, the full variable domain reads DAGVTQSPTHLIKTRGQQVTLRCSPISGHKSVSWYQQVLGQGPQFIFQYYEKEERGRGNFPDRFSARQFPNYSSELNVNALLLGDSALYLCASSLALAPIGDSPLHFGNGTRLTVT.

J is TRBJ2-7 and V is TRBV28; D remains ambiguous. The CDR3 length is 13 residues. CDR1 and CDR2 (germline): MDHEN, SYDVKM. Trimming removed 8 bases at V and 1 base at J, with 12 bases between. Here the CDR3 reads CASYQTPSYEQYF. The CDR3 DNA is TGTGCCAGCTACCAGACTCCTTCCTACGAGCAGTACTTC.

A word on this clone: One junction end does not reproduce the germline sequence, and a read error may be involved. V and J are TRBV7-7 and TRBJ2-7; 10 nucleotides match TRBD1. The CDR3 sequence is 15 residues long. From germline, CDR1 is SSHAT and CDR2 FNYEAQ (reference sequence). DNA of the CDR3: TGTGCTAGCAGCTTAGGGACAGGGGCCTCCTACGAGCAGTACTTC. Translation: CASSLGTGASYEQYF. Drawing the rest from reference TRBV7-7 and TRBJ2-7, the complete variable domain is GAGVSQSPRYKVTKRGQDVTLRCDPISSHATLYWYQQALGQGPEFLTYFNYEAQPDKSGLPSDRFSAERPEGSISTLTIQRTEQRDSAMYRCASSLGTGASYEQYFGPGTRLTVT.

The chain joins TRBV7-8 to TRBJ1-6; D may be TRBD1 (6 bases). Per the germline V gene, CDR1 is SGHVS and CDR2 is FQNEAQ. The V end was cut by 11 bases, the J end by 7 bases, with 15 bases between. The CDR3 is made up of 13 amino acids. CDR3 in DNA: TGTGCCTCTGGACAGAGTGGAAATTCACCCCTCCACTTT. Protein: CASGQSGNSPLHF.

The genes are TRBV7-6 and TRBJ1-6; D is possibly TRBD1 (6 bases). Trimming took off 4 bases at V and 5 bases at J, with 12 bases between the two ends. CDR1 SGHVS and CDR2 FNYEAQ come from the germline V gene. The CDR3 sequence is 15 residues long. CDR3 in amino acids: CASSSADRHNSPLHF. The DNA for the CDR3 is TGTGCCAGCAGCTCCGCGGACAGACATAATTCACCCCTCCACTTT.

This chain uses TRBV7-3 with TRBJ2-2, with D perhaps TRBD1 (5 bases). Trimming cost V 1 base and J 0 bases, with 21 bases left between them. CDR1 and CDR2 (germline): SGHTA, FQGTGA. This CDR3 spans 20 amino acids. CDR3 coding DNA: TGTGCCAGCAGCTTAAACCCCCCCAGGCAGGGCCCCGCGAACACCGGGGAGCTGTTTTTT. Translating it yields CASSLNPPRQGPANTGELFF.

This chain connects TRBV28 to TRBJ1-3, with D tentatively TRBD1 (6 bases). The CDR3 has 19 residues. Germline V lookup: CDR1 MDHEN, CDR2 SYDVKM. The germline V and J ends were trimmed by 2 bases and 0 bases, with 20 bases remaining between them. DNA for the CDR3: TGTGCCAGCAGTTTACCCACCCGCACAACAGGGACCTCTGGAAACACCATATATTTT. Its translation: CASSLPTRTTGTSGNTIYF.